These 28 T cell receptor beta chains originate from one sample sequenced in a study of T cell repertoires in cytomegalovirus infection (dated by TCRdb to about 2019). The reads were generated on an Illumina HiSeq 1500. TCRdb passed the public sequencing reads through fastp at Q25 and MiXCR, retaining productive beta sequences. All rows with the same CDR3 protein become a single entry with the most common DNA and genes. Across this sample there are 200,000 to 300,000 distinct CDR3 sequences, with roughly an eighth seen only once. In total, the top ten clones hold 1.5% to 2% of the sample. Sample: PBMCs. These receptor sequences come from a human donor in good health (CMV status not recorded). Some clones in this sample may be carry-over from other donors' samples.

This clonotype has just a few counts. V usage is TRBV4-1 and J usage is TRBJ2-7, with 9 bases that match TRBD1. The CDR3 sequence is 15 residues long. Trimming removed 0 bases from V and 6 bases from J; junction bases left unmatched: 6. CDR1 MGHRA and CDR2 YSYEKL come from the germline V gene. CDR3 loop: CASSQEGTGYGEQYF. Written as DNA, the CDR3 is TGCGCCAGCAGCCAAGAAGGGACAGGGTATGGCGAGCAGTACTTC.

This clonotype was seen ten or more times. The chain carries TRBV15 and TRBJ1-2, with TRBD1 identical over 8 bases. The CDR3 is 14 residues long. Germline CDR1 reads LNHNV; CDR2 reads YYDKDF (reference sequence). Unmatched junction bases numbered 4, after V lost 1 base and J lost 6 bases. The CDR3 protein is CATSRARQGNGYTF. CDR3 DNA: TGTGCCACCAGCAGAGCCCGACAGGGGAATGGCTACACCTTC.

The J gene is TRBJ2-2, the V gene TRBV20-1, with 7 bases aligning to TRBD2. Germline V CDR1 and CDR2: DFQATT, SNEGSKA (reference sequence). V dropped 3 bases and J dropped 4; count of bases not matched to a gene: 17. This CDR3 is built from 18 residues. Written as DNA, the CDR3 is TGCAGTGCTAGTTCGATCCCTAGCGGTCGAACCCCCACCGGGGAGCTGTTTTTT. As protein: CSASSIPSGRTPTGELFF.

This clonotype was observed at least ten times. The CDR3 is CASSLGLFTDTQYF. CDR3 sequence (DNA): TGTGCCAGCAGCCTGGGACTTTTCACAGATACGCAGTATTTT. The chain joins TRBV27 to TRBJ2-3; D perhaps matches TRBD2 (6 bases). Germline V gene sequence: CDR1 MNHEY, CDR2 SMNVEV (reference sequence). The CDR3 sequence is 14 residues long. Deletions cut 6 bases from V and 2 bases from J, with 12 bases between.

CDR3 nucleotides: TGCGCCAGCAGCAGCCGGACTGGGAGCTCCTACGAGCAGTACTTC. Translating it yields CASSSRTGSSYEQYF. The chain couples TRBV5-1 to TRBJ2-7, with a possible D match to TRBD2 (5 bases). The ends were cut back, 4 bases at V and 0 bases at J, with 14 bases in the middle. The V gene's germline CDR1 is SGHRS and CDR2 YFSETQ. The CDR3 totals 15 residues.

This clonotype occurred many times. This sequence joins TRBV7-2 and TRBJ2-5; tentatively, D is TRBD1 (5 bases). From germline, CDR1 is SGHTA and CDR2 FQGNSA. The CDR3 length is 15 residues. Trimming left V 5 bases short and J 2 bases short, with 15 bases between. The chain's CDR3 is CASSRAAGPQETQYF. In DNA form, the CDR3 reads TGTGCCAGCAGCCGGGCGGCAGGGCCTCAAGAGACCCAGTACTTC.

This clonotype occurred a few times. The gene calls are TRBV19 and TRBJ1-1; D might be TRBD1 (5 bases). The CDR3 contains 15 residues. V was trimmed by 1 base and J by 0 bases, leaving 9 bases between them. The germline V gene encodes CDR1 LNHDA and CDR2 SQIVND (reference sequence). CDR3 residues: CASSIGGPMNTEAFF. The CDR3 coding sequence is TGTGCCAGTAGTATAGGGGGACCCATGAACACTGAAGCTTTCTTT.

This clonotype has just a few counts. The V gene is TRBV11-1, the J gene TRBJ2-7; perhaps TRBD2 as D (5 bases). The CDR3 has 16 residues. The V gene lost 3 bases and the J gene lost 0 bases, with 15 bases spanning the gap. Germline assignment: CDR1 SGHAT and CDR2 FQDESV (reference sequence). CDR3 amino acids: CASSFGRTRGSYEQYF. DNA for the CDR3: TGTGCCAGCAGCTTTGGACGGACTCGGGGCTCCTACGAGCAGTACTTC. The entire variable domain, with the rest obtained from reference TRBV11-1 and TRBJ2-7, is as follows: EAEVAQSPRYKITEKSQAVAFWCDPISGHATLYWYRQILGQGPELLVQFQDESVVDDSQLPKDRFSAERLKGVDSTLKIQPAELGDSAMYLCASSFGRTRGSYEQYFGPGTRLTVT.

CDR3 region: CASSYSLRGQGAREQYF. DNA for the CDR3: TGTGCCAGCAGTTACAGCCTCCGGGGACAGGGAGCCCGCGAGCAGTACTTC. The genes are TRBV6-8 and TRBJ2-7; 9 nucleotides agree with TRBD1. This CDR3 contains 17 residues. In germline, CDR1 is MNHGY, CDR2 SAAAGT. V gave up 2 bases and J gave up 6 bases; unmatched junction bases: 14.

This clonotype was seen repeatedly, ten times or more. V is TRBV12-3 or TRBV12-4 and J is TRBJ2-7; D tentatively reads TRBD1 or TRBD2 (5 bases each). This CDR3 contains 14 residues. The V end lost 6 bases, the J end lost 0 bases, and 12 bases lay between the germline ends. The CDR3 DNA reads TGTGCCAGCAGAAAACAGGCGGGCTCCTACGAGCAGTACTTC. Its translation is CASRKQAGSYEQYF.

This clonotype was detected many times. The chain carries TRBV3-1 and TRBJ2-3; TRBD2 matches 10 bases. V lost 3 bases and J lost 2; bases outside the gene matches: 8. Germline V CDR1 and CDR2: LGHDT, YNNKEL (reference sequence). There are 17 residues in the CDR3. This chain's CDR3 is CASSQLGLAENTDTQYF. DNA for the CDR3: TGTGCCAGCAGCCAGCTAGGACTAGCGGAAAACACAGATACGCAGTATTTT.

This clonotype was recorded many times. The genes are TRBV6-2 or TRBV6-3 and TRBJ2-4; 7 bases align to TRBD1. Losses at the gene ends were 7 bases for V and 3 bases for J; bases not matched to a gene: 9. This CDR3 region has 15 residues. Germline values: CDR1 MNHEY, CDR2 SVGEGT. The CDR3 nucleotides are TGTGCCAGCACCAAACAGGGGATCGACAAAAACATTCAGTACTTC. Its translation is CASTKQGIDKNIQYF.

The sample holds many counts of this clonotype. The J gene is TRBJ2-1, the V gene TRBV7-2, with a weak D call TRBD2 (6 bases). V lost 1 base and J lost 0, with 16 bases in between. Germline CDR1 is SGHTA and CDR2 is FQGNSA. The CDR3 loop spans 18 amino acids. DNA of the CDR3: TGTGCCAGCAGCTTAGTATCAGCGGGCGCGAGCTCCTACAATGAGCAGTTCTTC. Its translation is CASSLVSAGASSYNEQFF.

This clonotype was seen at least ten times. J is TRBJ2-7 and V is TRBV7-2; 9 positions agree with TRBD2. The CDR3 contains 15 residues. The V gene end was trimmed by 0 bases and the J gene end by 3 bases; junction bases not matched to a gene: 3. Germline V gene lookup returns CDR1 SGHTA and CDR2 FQGNSA. CDR3 amino acids: CASSLAGTSNYEQYF. DNA of the CDR3: TGTGCCAGCAGCTTAGCCGGGACTAGCAACTACGAGCAGTACTTC.

In its sample, this clonotype was seen a few times. This rearrangement joins TRBV10-3 to TRBJ1-6; D is ambiguous. Germline CDR1 reads ENHRY; CDR2 reads SYGVKD. This CDR3 contains 15 residues. V lost 2 bases and J lost 6, with 11 bases in between. The CDR3 DNA follows: TGTGCCATCAGTGAGGCGGCTGCCGGTAATTCACCCCTCCACTTT. It specifies CAISEAAAGNSPLHF.

The sample holds many counts of this clonotype. The V gene is TRBV28, the J gene TRBJ1-5; TRBD1 might be the D (6 bases). Trimming shortened V by 5 bases and J by 4 bases, and 21 bases separated the two germline ends. Germline loops: CDR1 MDHEN, CDR2 SYDVKM. The CDR3 is 17 amino acids. As DNA, the CDR3 is TGTGCCAGCAGTCCTCTACAATCAGGGGTCGATAATCAGCCCCAGCATTTT. It specifies CASSPLQSGVDNQPQHF. The entire variable domain, with the rest obtained from reference TRBV28 and TRBJ1-5, is as follows: DVKVTQSSRYLVKRTGEKVFLECVQDMDHENMFWYRQDPGLGLRLIYFSYDVKMKEKGDIPEGYSVSREKKERFSLILESASTNQTSMYLCASSPLQSGVDNQPQHFGDGTRLSIL.

The chain employs TRBV14 and TRBJ2-5, with D tentatively TRBD2 (5 bases). The V gene's germline CDR1 is SGHDN and CDR2 FVKESK. The V gene lost 0 bases and the J gene lost 6 bases, with 11 bases spanning the gap. The CDR3 consists of 14 residues. CDR3 nucleotides: TGTGCCAGCAGCCAAGATCCGGACTGGAAGACCCAGTACTTC. Its translation: CASSQDPDWKTQYF.

This clonotype was observed a few times. The chain joins TRBV20-1 to TRBJ1-1; D might be TRBD1 (6 bases). Deletions cut 5 bases from V and 4 bases from J, with 14 bases between. Germline loops: CDR1 DFQATT, CDR2 SNEGSKA (reference sequence). There are 13 residues in the CDR3. DNA of the CDR3: TGCAGTGCTGGGGGCAGCCGGGGCACTGAAGCTTTCTTT. Amino acids: CSAGGSRGTEAFF.

The chain has TRBV20-1 and TRBJ2-7; no definite D call. Trimming pared 1 base from V and 2 bases from J, leaving 9 bases between. The CDR3 contains 13 residues. Germline V gene data show CDR1 as DFQATT and CDR2 as SNEGSKA (reference sequence). CDR3 nucleotides: TGCAGTGCTAGAGCGGACGCCACCTACGAGCAGTACTTC. Translation: CSARADATYEQYF.

This clonotype was observed many times. The chain is built from TRBV12-3 or TRBV12-4 and TRBJ1-4; TRBD1 matches 12 bases. The CDR3 totals 14 residues. V shed 6 bases and J 12 bases; nucleotides not matched to a gene: 8. CDR3: CASRAGGTGGELFF. Here the CDR3 DNA reads TGTGCCAGCAGGGCCGGGGGGACAGGGGGCGAACTGTTTTTT.

The J gene is TRBJ2-3, the V gene TRBV27, with a weak D call TRBD1 (6 bases). CDR1 is MNHEY, CDR2 SMNVEV, per germline (reference sequence). The V gene lost 2 bases and the J gene lost 5 bases, with 14 bases spanning the gap. The CDR3 sequence is 15 residues long. The CDR3 protein is CASSLGAIGGDTQYF. CDR3 sequence (DNA): TGTGCCAGCAGTTTAGGGGCCATAGGGGGAGATACGCAGTATTTT.

This clonotype has at least ten counts. The V and J genes are TRBV5-4 and TRBJ2-5; 7 nucleotides line up with TRBD1. V lost 4 bases, J lost 2 bases, and 8 bases stayed unmatched. This CDR3 region has 15 residues. Germline V gene data show CDR1 as SGHNT and CDR2 as YYREEE (reference sequence). CDR3 DNA sequence: TGTGCCAGCAGCCCCGGGACAGCAGCTCAAGAGACCCAGTACTTC. It encodes CASSPGTAAQETQYF. The full variable domain, its missing parts supplied by reference TRBV5-4 and TRBJ2-5, is ETGVTQSPTHLIKTRGQQVTLRCSSQSGHNTVSWYQQALGQGPQFIFQYYREEENGRGNFPPRFSGLQFPNYSSELNVNALELDDSALYLCASSPGTAAQETQYFGPGTRLLVL.

This clonotype was recorded at least ten times. The genes are TRBV29-1 and TRBJ2-1, with TRBD1 matching 10 bases. J was trimmed by 7 bases and V by 7 bases; bases with no gene match: 4. The CDR3 spans 12 residues. CDR1 and CDR2 from the germline V gene are SQVTM and ANQGSEA. The CDR3 is CSGGQGDNEQFF. Here the CDR3 DNA reads TGCAGCGGAGGACAGGGGGATAATGAGCAGTTCTTC.

This rearrangement joins TRBV4-2 to TRBJ2-2, with D unclear. Germline V gives CDR1 LGHNA, CDR2 YNFKEQ. Trimming took off 3 bases at V and 3 bases at J, with 8 bases between the two ends. CDR3 size: 14 residues. For the CDR3, the DNA is TGTGCCAGCAGCCAGGGCATGTACACCGGGGAGCTGTTTTTT. As protein: CASSQGMYTGELFF.

The sample holds a few counts of this clonotype. CDR3 nucleotide sequence: TGTGCCAGCAGTGCAAGTTTCGGCCGGGGTACTGAAGCTTTCTTT. It is translated as CASSASFGRGTEAFF. The rearrangement joins TRBV2 to TRBJ1-1; D call uncertain. This CDR3 contains 15 residues. V dropped 4 bases and J dropped 5 bases, with 17 bases sitting between them. CDR1 is SNHLY and CDR2 is FYNNEI in the germline V gene.

This clonotype was counted many times. This chain connects TRBV7-2 to TRBJ2-5; 8 bases fit TRBD1. This CDR3 spans 16 amino acids. Germline CDR1 and CDR2: SGHTA and FQGNSA. V dropped 5 bases and J dropped 2; count of bases not matched to a gene: 10. The CDR3 nucleotides read TGTGCCAGCAGCCCCCAGGGGGCGGGGTTTCAAGAGACCCAGTACTTC. It yields the protein CASSPQGAGFQETQYF.

This clonotype was counted at least ten times. The CDR3 DNA reads TGTGCCAGCAGCTCCATCCGCGGGGGGAACAATGAGCAGTTCTTC. It yields the protein CASSSIRGGNNEQFF. The chain carries TRBV7-8 and TRBJ2-1; 8 bases are a match to TRBD2. This CDR3 comprises 15 residues. Germline V gene data show CDR1 as SGHVS and CDR2 as FQNEAQ. J lost 5 bases, V lost 4 bases, and 7 bases had no gene match.

This clonotype was counted many times. For the CDR3, the DNA is TGCAGTGCTAGAGTAATAGCCGGGGAGCTGTTTTTT. It encodes CSARVIAGELFF. The genes are TRBV20-1 and TRBJ2-2; D remains ambiguous. The V and J ends lost 1 base and 6 bases respectively, with 6 bases between them. The CDR3 covers 12 residues. Germline lookup yields CDR1 DFQATT and CDR2 SNEGSKA (reference sequence).